A selection of T cell receptor beta chains follows, all from one sample in a study of blood T cells in healthy people across ages. TCRdb redid the calling of the 5' RACE reads with MiXCR, one entry per CDR3 protein. The profile covers about 1.8 million distinct CDR3 sequences, with approximately 50% appearing a single time and approximately 2% taken by the ten largest. The material sequenced was blood. The receptors shown here come from a woman aged 40 to 50 in good health. The CDR3 runs from the conserved cysteine through the conserved F or W. Each record gives: clone size, CDR3 length, J gene, D gene, V gene, CDR3 DNA, CDR3 protein. A D gene is named only where the DNA matches it firmly. Size tells how often a clone was seen (once, few, many) or the class of an expanded clone, and some rows leave it out.

clone size: NA; CDR3 length: 12; J gene: TRBJ2-1; D gene: NA; V gene: TRBV12-3/TRBV12-4; CDR3 DNA: TGTGCCAGCAGCAATACAGGGAGGCGGCAGTTCTTC; CDR3 protein: CASSNTGRRQFF
clone size: NA; CDR3 length: 16; J gene: TRBJ1-4; D gene: NA; V gene: TRBV6-1; CDR3 DNA: TGTGCCAGCAGTGTTGTGCGGACAGAGCCTAATGAAAAACTGTTTTTT; CDR3 protein: CASSVVRTEPNEKLFF
clone size: few; CDR3 length: 14; J gene: TRBJ2-3; D gene: TRBD2; V gene: TRBV7-9; CDR3 DNA: TGTGCCAGCAGCTTAAAGCGGGGGGTAGATACGCAGTATTTT; CDR3 protein: CASSLKRGVDTQYF
clone size: few; CDR3 length: 16; J gene: TRBJ2-1; D gene: TRBD2; V gene: TRBV12-3/TRBV12-4; CDR3 DNA: TGTGCCAGCAGTTTACCACGGGGGGGCTCGAACAATGAGCAGTTCTTC; CDR3 protein: CASSLPRGGSNNEQFF
clone size: NA; CDR3 length: 15; J gene: TRBJ2-1; D gene: TRBD2; V gene: TRBV18; CDR3 DNA: TGTGCCAGCTCACCACGCGCGACTAGCGTCAATGAGCAGTTCTTC; CDR3 protein: CASSPRATSVNEQFF
clone size: NA; CDR3 length: 15; J gene: TRBJ2-7; D gene: NA; V gene: TRBV6-5; CDR3 DNA: TGTGCCAGCAGTTACCCGAAACAGCTGATCTACGAGCAGTACTTC; CDR3 protein: CASSYPKQLIYEQYF
clone size: few; CDR3 length: 14; J gene: TRBJ1-1; D gene: TRBD1; V gene: TRBV6-2/TRBV6-3; CDR3 DNA: TGTGCCAGCAGCACCGGGACAGTGAACACTGAAGCTTTCTTT; CDR3 protein: CASSTGTVNTEAFF
clone size: once; CDR3 length: 15; J gene: TRBJ2-1; D gene: NA; V gene: TRBV29-1; CDR3 DNA: TGCAGCGTTCCCACGGCCGACGCCTCCTACAATGAGCGGTTCTTC; CDR3 protein: CSVPTADASYNERFF
clone size: NA; CDR3 length: 13; J gene: TRBJ2-5; D gene: NA; V gene: TRBV29-1; CDR3 DNA: TGCAGCGTTGGGAAGAGTTTCTCAGGGACCCAGTACTTC; CDR3 protein: CSVGKSFSGTQYF
clone size: NA; CDR3 length: 15; J gene: TRBJ2-1; D gene: TRBD1; V gene: TRBV29-1; CDR3 DNA: TGCAGCGTTGAAGTGACAGGGGTGGGTAACAATGAGCAGTTCTTC; CDR3 protein: CSVEVTGVGNNEQFF
clone size: NA; CDR3 length: 12; J gene: TRBJ2-5; D gene: NA; V gene: TRBV6-2/TRBV6-3; CDR3 DNA: TGTGCCAGCAGTCAGACCTGGGAGACCCAGTACTTC; CDR3 protein: CASSQTWETQYF
clone size: NA; CDR3 length: 16; J gene: TRBJ2-5; D gene: TRBD2; V gene: TRBV11-2; CDR3 DNA: TGTACCAGCAGCTCGGGACTAGCGGGCCACCAAGAGACCCAGTACTTC; CDR3 protein: CTSSSGLAGHQETQYF
clone size: NA; CDR3 length: 14; J gene: TRBJ2-5; D gene: NA; V gene: TRBV6-5; CDR3 DNA: TGTACCAGCAGTTACGGGCCAAATAAAGAGACCCAGTACTTC; CDR3 protein: CTSSYGPNKETQYF
clone size: few; CDR3 length: 13; J gene: TRBJ2-5; D gene: NA; V gene: TRBV2; CDR3 DNA: TGTGCCAGCAGTGACTGGGGTGCGGAGACCCAGTACTTC; CDR3 protein: CASSDWGAETQYF
clone size: NA; CDR3 length: 15; J gene: TRBJ1-6; D gene: TRBD1; V gene: TRBV25-1; CDR3 DNA: TGTGCCAGCAGTGAAGTGACAGGGGCAAATTCACCCCTCCACTTT; CDR3 protein: CASSEVTGANSPLHF
clone size: NA; CDR3 length: 17; J gene: TRBJ1-5; D gene: NA; V gene: TRBV12-3/TRBV12-4; CDR3 DNA: TGTGCCAGCAGTTTGGGGACACTGGCCACTCGCAATCAGCCCCAGCATTTT; CDR3 protein: CASSLGTLATRNQPQHF